The clone carrying this TCR beta chain was detected a few times. Its antigen remains unknown. This sample also contains other DNA sequences that code for the same CDR3. As every portion of the isolated RNA was reverse transcribed, the sequencing read expressed TCRB transcripts. The protocol was immunoSEQ multiplex PCR, while the TCRdb copy is restricted to in-frame clones and leaves out a portion. This sample has hundreds of thousands of clones, with 10% to 15% found just once. With 1 base removed from V and 3 bases from J, the gap between germline ends came to 7 bases. Looked up from germline, CDR1 is SEHNR and CDR2 is FQNEAQ (reference sequence). The CDR3 runs to 14 residues. The data are from a study of beta chain features in type 1 diabetes. Whole-study results and caveats: Sequencing the cDNA could make cells with high TCR expression show up more than they should.

The chain is built from TRBV7-9 and TRBJ2-1; D may be TRBD1 (5 bases). This clonotype was obtained from a man younger than 35 in good health. Sample: naive CD4+ T cells from blood. The CDR3 DNA reads TGTGCCAGCAGCTTAGGACAGAGCTACAATGAGCAGTTCTTC. It specifies CASSLGQSYNEQFF.